The rows below give T cell receptor beta chains drawn from one sample of a study of blood T cell repertoires in COVID-19. The assay was immunoSEQ multiplex PCR, and TCRdb's table has in-frame clones only and misses some. The sample records around 200,000 clones, 78% being singletons. Source material: peripheral blood. Source of these receptors: a woman older than 75 with active or convalescent COVID-19. Both conserved end residues are part of each CDR3. The D gene is left open where the match is weak. Size is stated for part of the rows, as once, few or many counts, or as a class when the clone is expanded.

CDR3 protein: CASSRTSGPGELFF
CDR3 DNA: TGTGCCAGCAGTCGGACTAGCGGGCCCGGGGAGCTGTTTTTT
J gene: TRBJ2-2
D gene: TRBD2
clone size: -
V gene: TRBV3-1/TRBV3-2

CDR3 protein: CATSRGSWYGYTF
CDR3 DNA: TGTGCCACCTCAAGGGGGTCTTGGTATGGCTACACCTTC
J gene: TRBJ1-2
D gene: -
clone size: -
V gene: TRBV12-3/TRBV12-4

CDR3 protein: CASSLQGGYEQYF
CDR3 DNA: TGTGCCAGCAGCCTACAGGGCGGGTACGAGCAGTACTTC
J gene: TRBJ2-7
D gene: -
clone size: -
V gene: TRBV28

CDR3 protein: CSVYRGGVNTEAFF
CDR3 DNA: TGCAGCGTTTACAGGGGCGGGGTGAACACTGAAGCTTTCTTT
J gene: TRBJ1-1
D gene: TRBD1
clone size: many
V gene: TRBV29-1

CDR3 protein: CASSLVPRGGYTF
CDR3 DNA: TGTGCCAGCAGTTTGGTTCCCCGAGGTGGCTACACCTTC
J gene: TRBJ1-2
D gene: -
clone size: -
V gene: TRBV12-3/TRBV12-4

CDR3 protein: CASRRDRGEVQPQHF
CDR3 DNA: TGTGCCAGCAGGAGAGACAGGGGTGAAGTTCAGCCCCAGCATTTT
J gene: TRBJ1-5
D gene: TRBD1
clone size: -
V gene: TRBV2

CDR3 protein: CASSLWTGVVNQPQHF
CDR3 DNA: TGTGCCAGCAGCTTATGGACGGGGGTTGTCAATCAGCCCCAGCATTTT
J gene: TRBJ1-5
D gene: -
clone size: -
V gene: TRBV7-9

CDR3 protein: CATSRDGVQGYGYTF
CDR3 DNA: TGTGCCACCAGCAGAGATGGAGTGCAGGGGTATGGCTACACCTTC
J gene: TRBJ1-2
D gene: -
clone size: -
V gene: TRBV15

CDR3 protein: CASTRQEDVYF
CDR3 DNA: TGTGCCAGCACACGACAGGAAGATGTGTACTTC
J gene: TRBJ2-7
D gene: -
clone size: -
V gene: TRBV6-4

CDR3 protein: CAISDLTGSTEAFF
CDR3 DNA: TGTGCCATCAGTGATTTGACAGGGTCCACTGAAGCTTTCTTT
J gene: TRBJ1-1
D gene: TRBD1
clone size: -
V gene: TRBV10-3

CDR3 protein: CASSLLAGGFTDTQYF
CDR3 DNA: TGTGCCAGCAGCCTCCTAGCGGGGGGGTTCACAGATACGCAGTATTTT
J gene: TRBJ2-3
D gene: TRBD2
clone size: -
V gene: TRBV5-6

CDR3 protein: CASTRDSLYEQYF
CDR3 DNA: TGTGCCAGCACCAGGGACAGCCTCTACGAGCAGTACTTC
J gene: TRBJ2-7
D gene: TRBD1
clone size: few
V gene: TRBV2

CDR3 protein: CASSLDVNEKLFF
CDR3 DNA: TGTGCCAGCAGCTTGGATGTAAATGAAAAACTGTTTTTT
J gene: TRBJ1-4
D gene: -
clone size: -
V gene: TRBV5-6

CDR3 protein: CSGHRGASPDTQYF
CDR3 DNA: TGCAGCGGCCACCGTGGGGCGAGCCCAGATACGCAGTATTTT
J gene: TRBJ2-3
D gene: -
clone size: -
V gene: TRBV29-1

CDR3 protein: CASSPTEGVRRYTF
CDR3 DNA: TGCGCCAGCAGCCCGACTGAGGGAGTACGCCGCTACACCTTC
J gene: TRBJ1-2
D gene: -
clone size: -
V gene: TRBV5-1

CDR3 protein: CASSLGGSQETQYF
CDR3 DNA: TGTGCCAGCAGCTTAGGGGGAAGCCAAGAGACCCAGTACTTC
J gene: TRBJ2-5
D gene: -
clone size: -
V gene: TRBV5-4

CDR3 protein: CASTILGITQYF
CDR3 DNA: TGTGCCAGCACAATACTCGGTATTACGCAGTATTTT
J gene: TRBJ2-3
D gene: -
clone size: -
V gene: TRBV6-5

CDR3 protein: CASSLEGAAGNTIYF
CDR3 DNA: TGCGCCAGCAGCCTAGAGGGGGCCGCTGGAAACACCATATATTTT
J gene: TRBJ1-3
D gene: TRBD1
clone size: -
V gene: TRBV5-1

CDR3 protein: CASGPLTDYGYTF
CDR3 DNA: TGTGCCAGCGGCCCTCTAACAGATTATGGCTACACCTTC
J gene: TRBJ1-2
D gene: -
clone size: -
V gene: TRBV12-3/TRBV12-4